The 22 T cell receptor beta chains given below trace back to one sample, sequenced in a study of T cells expressing NK-cell markers. TCRdb reanalyzed the 5' RACE reads and collapses them to one entry per CDR3 protein, without DNA. The sample totals about 160,000 distinct CDR3 sequences. Sequenced input: blood T cells: a sorted CD56 or NKG2C T cell subset, CD4+ or CD8+ T cells, or bulk PBMC T cells (not recorded which). These receptors were collected from a man aged 18-69 years in good health.

V is TRBV6-2 or TRBV6-3 and J is TRBJ2-7; TCRdb outputs TRBD1, but without DNA this stays unchecked. Germline CDR1 is MNHEY and CDR2 is SVGEGT. The CDR3 consists of 17 residues. The chain's CDR3 is CASSKTTLGAASYEQYF.

The chain uses TRBV6-5 and TRBJ2-1; lacking DNA, the TRBD2 call made by TCRdb goes unchecked. Germline-derived CDR1 and CDR2 are MNHEY and SVGAGI. The CDR3 loop spans 13 amino acids. Here the CDR3 reads CASSHGLDGEQFF.

The chain links TRBV13 to TRBJ2-7; the D call of TRBD1 rests on TCRdb alone, since no DNA is present to check it. CDR3 size: 14 residues. CDR1 and CDR2 from the germline V gene are PRHDT and FYEKMQ (reference sequence). The CDR3 spells CASRAAQEDYEQYF.

V and J are TRBV6-1 and TRBJ1-1; TCRdb names TRBD1, which stays unverified in the absence of DNA. Germline assignment: CDR1 MNHNS and CDR2 SASEGT. The CDR3 is 13 residues long. The CDR3 loop reads CASSAGAYTEAFF.

The CDR3 sequence is CASHRGQSYGYTF. This chain joins TRBV2 and TRBJ1-2; as DNA is missing, the TRBD1 call by TCRdb cannot be tested. CDR1 is SNHLY and CDR2 is FYNNEI in the germline V gene. There are 13 residues in the CDR3.

The chain uses TRBV12-3 or TRBV12-4 and TRBJ2-1; the D gene TCRdb calls, TRBD1, cannot be checked with no DNA. CDR3 length equals 13 residues. The chain's CDR3 is CASNRDRLNEQFF.

V and J are TRBV20-1 and TRBJ2-7; TCRdb outputs TRBD2, but without DNA this stays unchecked. Germline assignment: CDR1 DFQATT and CDR2 SNEGSKA (reference sequence). This CDR3 has 13 residues. CDR3 sequence reads: CSARPSGEAEQYF.

The genes are TRBV6-2 or TRBV6-3 and TRBJ2-1; TCRdb's assignment of TRBD1 cannot be checked, as there is no DNA. This CDR3 spans 13 amino acids. Germline V lookup: CDR1 MNHEY, CDR2 SVGEGT. CDR3 sequence reads: CASSYFLGDEQFF.

V gene TRBV4-1 combines with J gene TRBJ2-1; without DNA, the TCRdb call of TRBD1 cannot be checked. The CDR3 length is 18 residues. The germline V gene has CDR1 MGHRA and CDR2 YSYEKL. CDR3 sequence: CASSQVQGGTNRYNEQFF.

The V call is TRBV6-1, the J call TRBJ1-1; the D gene TCRdb calls, TRBD1, cannot be checked with no DNA. This CDR3 region has 15 residues. In germline, CDR1 is MNHNS, CDR2 SASEGT. The CDR3 loop reads CASNGPREGVTEAFF.

This chain uses TRBV28 with TRBJ1-2. Germline V gene data show CDR1 as MDHEN and CDR2 as SYDVKM. This CDR3 comprises 15 residues. The CDR3 sequence: CASSFIAGEIYGYTF.

The CDR3 protein is CASSPGTGITEAFF. The V gene is TRBV7-9, the J gene TRBJ1-1; the TRBD1 assignment by TCRdb is unverifiable without DNA. This CDR3 comprises 14 residues. Germline CDR1 and CDR2: SEHNR and FQNEAQ (reference sequence).

The chain employs TRBV7-9 and TRBJ2-1; TCRdb's D gene call, TRBD2, goes unchecked for lack of DNA. The CDR3 is 15 amino acids. The V gene's germline CDR1 is SEHNR and CDR2 FQNEAQ (reference sequence). CDR3 in amino acids: CASSAGTSSYNEQFF.

The V call is TRBV20-1, the J call TRBJ1-4; TCRdb's D gene call, TRBD1, goes unchecked for lack of DNA. Germline-derived CDR1 and CDR2 are DFQATT and SNEGSKA (reference sequence). This CDR3 spans 17 amino acids. CDR3 loop: CSASEKGQGNLREKLFF.

V and J are TRBV6-5 and TRBJ2-5; the D call of TRBD1 rests on TCRdb alone, since no DNA is present to check it. The CDR3 is made up of 15 amino acids. Germline V gene sequence: CDR1 MNHEY, CDR2 SVGAGI. The CDR3 protein is CASSFLGGGQETQYF.

This rearrangement joins TRBV5-1 to TRBJ2-5; without DNA, the TCRdb call of TRBD1 cannot be checked. The germline V gene encodes CDR1 SGHRS and CDR2 YFSETQ. This CDR3 is built from 15 residues. The CDR3 spells CASSLDLRGAETQYF.

The chain joins TRBV28 to TRBJ1-2; TCRdb designates TRBD1, a call that cannot be tested without DNA. From germline, CDR1 is MDHEN and CDR2 SYDVKM. The CDR3 is made up of 14 amino acids. The CDR3 is CASSPPTGSPGYTF.

This chain uses TRBV6-1 with TRBJ2-7; TCRdb reports TRBD2, a call that lacks DNA to check it against. The CDR3 runs to 15 residues. Germline CDR1 MNHNS, CDR2 SASEGT. CDR3 sequence: CASSERGLAGYEQYF.

The chain combines TRBV29-1 with TRBJ2-7; TCRdb's D call, TRBD1, is unchecked because there is no DNA. Germline V lookup: CDR1 SQVTM, CDR2 ANQGSEA. This CDR3 spans 13 amino acids. CDR3 region: CSVLQGSSYEQYF.

This sequence joins TRBV15 and TRBJ1-4. CDR3 length: 15 residues. Per the germline V gene, CDR1 is LNHNV and CDR2 is YYDKDF (reference sequence). CDR3 protein: CATSREGATNEKLFF.

The chain has TRBV3-1 and TRBJ2-7; TCRdb reports TRBD1, a call that lacks DNA to check it against. Germline CDR1 is LGHDT and CDR2 is YNNKEL (reference sequence). CDR3 length: 16 residues. The CDR3 protein is CASTPHPGQGAYEQYF.

This rearrangement joins TRBV27 to TRBJ2-7. CDR3 length: 14 amino acids. Germline V gene lookup returns CDR1 MNHEY and CDR2 SMNVEV (reference sequence). The CDR3 protein is CASSGQERYYEQYF.